The rows below give T cell receptor beta chains drawn from one sample of a study of cytomegalovirus exposure and HLA in healthy donors. Profiling relied on immunoSEQ multiplex PCR, and the TCRdb table lists in-frame clones only, not all of them. The sample contains roughly 150,000 clones, around 92% of which appear only once. Sample: PBMCs. These receptors were obtained from a woman aged 18-29 years in good health and CMV-seropositive. Each CDR3 is given with its conserved first and last residue. The D gene is left open where the match is weak. Some rows have no size entry. The others give once, few or many, or a class for an expanded clone.

CDR3 protein: CASSPLLAGWNEQFF
CDR3 DNA: TGTGCCAGCAGTCCTCTACTAGCGGGATGGAATGAGCAGTTCTTC
J gene: TRBJ2-1
clone size: once
D gene: TRBD2
V gene: TRBV28

CDR3 protein: CASSVQGARNQPQHF
CDR3 DNA: TGTGCCAGCAGTGTACAGGGGGCGCGGAATCAGCCCCAGCATTTT
J gene: TRBJ1-5
clone size: NA
D gene: TRBD1
V gene: TRBV2

CDR3 protein: CASSFNSEKLFF
CDR3 DNA: TGTGCCAGCAGCTTCAATAGTGAAAAACTGTTTTTT
J gene: TRBJ1-4
clone size: once
D gene: NA
V gene: TRBV7-2

CDR3 protein: CASSFRAGLSYEQYF
CDR3 DNA: TGTGCCAGCAGTTTTAGGGCGGGACTATCCTACGAGCAGTACTTC
J gene: TRBJ2-7
clone size: NA
D gene: TRBD2
V gene: TRBV27

CDR3 protein: CASKPGGGNTEAFF
CDR3 DNA: TGTGCCTCTAAGCCCGGCGGGGGGAACACTGAAGCTTTCTTT
J gene: TRBJ1-1
clone size: NA
D gene: NA
V gene: TRBV30

CDR3 protein: CASSLEAGANYNEQFF
CDR3 DNA: TGTGCCAGCAGCTTAGAGGCGGGAGCGAACTACAATGAGCAGTTCTTC
J gene: TRBJ2-1
clone size: NA
D gene: TRBD2
V gene: TRBV9

CDR3 protein: CASSSTEEETQYF
CDR3 DNA: TGTGCCAGCAGCTCGACTGAAGAAGAGACCCAGTACTTC
J gene: TRBJ2-5
clone size: NA
D gene: NA
V gene: TRBV5-4

CDR3 protein: CATSRGTGGSYEQYF
CDR3 DNA: TGTGCCACCAGCAGAGGGACAGGGGGCTCCTACGAGCAGTACTTC
J gene: TRBJ2-7
clone size: few
D gene: TRBD1
V gene: TRBV15

CDR3 protein: CASMKTAASEQFF
CDR3 DNA: TGTGCCAGTATGAAGACAGCTGCGAGTGAGCAGTTCTTC
J gene: TRBJ2-1
clone size: NA
D gene: NA
V gene: TRBV7-8

CDR3 protein: CSVGLRAGPAEQYF
CDR3 DNA: TGCAGCGTTGGCCTCCGGGCGGGACCGGCCGAGCAGTACTTC
J gene: TRBJ2-7
clone size: NA
D gene: NA
V gene: TRBV29-1

CDR3 protein: CASSRGGDSNQPQHF
CDR3 DNA: TGTGCCAGTAGCCGAGGGGGAGATAGCAATCAGCCCCAGCATTTT
J gene: TRBJ1-5
clone size: NA
D gene: NA
V gene: TRBV19